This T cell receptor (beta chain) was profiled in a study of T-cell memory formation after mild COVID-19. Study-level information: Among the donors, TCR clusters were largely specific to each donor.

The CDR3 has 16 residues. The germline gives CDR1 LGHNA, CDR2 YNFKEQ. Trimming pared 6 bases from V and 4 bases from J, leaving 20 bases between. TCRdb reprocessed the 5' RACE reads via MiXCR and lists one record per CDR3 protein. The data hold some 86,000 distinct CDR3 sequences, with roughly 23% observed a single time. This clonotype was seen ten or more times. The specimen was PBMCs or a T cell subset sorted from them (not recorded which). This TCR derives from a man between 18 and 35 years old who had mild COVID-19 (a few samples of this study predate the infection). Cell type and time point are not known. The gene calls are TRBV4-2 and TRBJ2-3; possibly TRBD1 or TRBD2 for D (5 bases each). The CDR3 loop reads CASRGRDGRRSDTQYF. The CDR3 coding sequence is TGTGCCAGCAGAGGCCGGGACGGCAGACGGTCAGATACGCAGTATTTT.